What follows are 27 T cell receptor beta chains derived from one specimen sequenced in a study of OX40 agonist ivuxolimab in advanced cancers. Measured with immunoSEQ multiplex PCR; TCRdb has only the in-frame clones, and not every one. Among around 79,000 clones listed, under 95% were seen once. The sample was CD4+ or CD8+ T cells sorted from blood, taken in a trial of the OX40 agonist ivuxolimab. Receptor source: an adult with an advanced solid tumor such as melanoma, head and neck, liver or kidney cancer.

V is TRBV27 and J is TRBJ2-3; TRBD2 aligns across 10 bases. The CDR3 is made up of 16 amino acids. Germline V gene lookup returns CDR1 MNHEY and CDR2 SMNVEV (reference sequence). After removal of 4 bases from V and 0 bases from J, the junction contained 4 bases not matched to a gene. CDR3 DNA: TGTGCCAGCAGTTGGGCTAGCGGGGGTAGCACAGATACGCAGTATTTT. Translation: CASSWASGGSTDTQYF.

The chain couples TRBV6-1 to TRBJ2-1, with TRBD2 matching 13 bases. V trimming: 10 bases; J trimming: 8 bases; junction bases outside the gene matches: 8. Germline V gene sequence: CDR1 MNHNS, CDR2 SASEGT. The length of the CDR3 is 14 residues. For the CDR3, the DNA is TGTGCCATTACCGGACTAGCGGGGGTTTATGAGCAGTTCTTC. Translated: CAITGLAGVYEQFF.

The V and J genes are TRBV30 and TRBJ2-5, with 7 bases lining up with TRBD1. CDR1 is GTSNPN, CDR2 SVGIG, per germline (reference sequence). After removal of 6 bases from V and 5 bases from J, the junction contained 9 bases not matched to a gene. The CDR3 length is 13 residues. The CDR3 reads CACLQGIGETQYF. The CDR3 DNA is TGTGCCTGTCTACAGGGGATTGGGGAGACCCAGTACTTC.

CDR3 in amino acids: CASSLGAYEQYF. CDR3 DNA sequence: TGTGCCAGCTCCCTTGGGGCTTACGAGCAGTACTTC. The chain combines TRBV18 with TRBJ2-7; D may be TRBD1 (5 bases). The CDR3 covers 12 residues. Trimming removed 6 bases from V and 4 bases from J, with 10 bases in between. Looked up from germline, CDR1 is KGHSH and CDR2 is LQKENI.

This chain connects TRBV10-3 to TRBJ1-1; D remains unclear. The germline V gene encodes CDR1 ENHRY and CDR2 SYGVKD. With 4 bases removed from V and 5 bases from J, the gap between germline ends came to 14 bases. This CDR3 comprises 14 residues. The CDR3 DNA sequence: TGTGCCATCAGTGGTCCGGAAAGGACTACTGAAGCTTTCTTT. Translating it yields CAISGPERTTEAFF.

This chain uses TRBV9 with TRBJ2-1; 11 bases are a match to TRBD2. Trimming at V came to 1 base and at J to 6 bases, leaving 9 bases not matched to a gene. The length of the CDR3 is 17 residues. Per the germline V gene, CDR1 is SGDLS and CDR2 is YYNGEE. CDR3 DNA: TGTGCCAGCAGCGTACCCGTTAGCGGGGGGGCCTTCAATGAGCAGTTCTTC. It translates to CASSVPVSGGAFNEQFF.

The chain employs TRBV4-1 and TRBJ1-2; 7 bases match TRBD1. Germline V CDR1 and CDR2: MGHRA, YSYEKL. This CDR3 spans 16 amino acids. The V gene end was trimmed by 3 bases and the J gene end by 2 bases; junction bases not matched to a gene: 9. The CDR3 sequence is CASSHGTEGTNYGYTF. DNA of the CDR3: TGCGCCAGCAGCCACGGGACAGAGGGAACAAACTATGGCTACACCTTC.

The DNA for the CDR3 is TGTGCCAGCAGCTCCTATGCTGAGGGCCCTTCCTACGAGCAGTACTTC. Its translation: CASSSYAEGPSYEQYF. The chain combines TRBV7-9 with TRBJ2-7; D perhaps matches TRBD2 (5 bases). In germline, CDR1 is SEHNR, CDR2 FQNEAQ (reference sequence). The CDR3 runs 16 residues. Trimming pared 4 bases from V and 1 base from J, leaving 17 bases between.

This chain links TRBV10-1 with TRBJ1-2; perhaps TRBD1 as D (6 bases). Trimming stripped 0 bases from V and 8 bases from J, with 13 bases between. CDR1 WNHNN and CDR2 SYGVQD come from the germline V gene (reference sequence). The CDR3 has 14 residues. This CDR3 reads CASSESRGRLGYTF. DNA for the CDR3: TGCGCCAGCAGTGAGTCCCGGGGGCGTCTGGGCTACACCTTC.

As for this clone: Other DNA sequences in the sample encode the same CDR3. The chain recombines TRBV9 with TRBJ1-4; weak D call: TRBD1 (6 bases). V lost 0 bases to trimming and J lost 6 bases, with 9 bases between them. From germline, CDR1 is SGDLS and CDR2 YYNGEE. The CDR3 runs 14 residues. The chain's CDR3 is CASSVGGGDEKLFF. For the CDR3, the DNA is TGTGCCAGCAGCGTAGGAGGGGGGGATGAAAAACTGTTTTTT.

This clone has at least ten counts. The chain combines TRBV29-1 with TRBJ2-7, with unresolved D. The CDR3 covers 13 residues. Germline V lookup: CDR1 SQVTM, CDR2 ANQGSEA. Trimming shortened V by 1 base and J by 4 bases, and 11 bases separated the two germline ends. The CDR3 spells CSVEGPLAYEQYF. CDR3 nucleotides: TGCAGCGTTGAAGGACCTCTGGCGTACGAGCAGTACTTC.

The genes are TRBV6-1 and TRBJ1-1; D unresolved. Germline assignment: CDR1 MNHNS and CDR2 SASEGT. The V end lost 6 bases, the J end lost 0 bases, and 8 bases lay between the germline ends. This CDR3 region has 13 residues. The CDR3 loop reads CASRAGVNTEAFF. For the CDR3, the DNA is TGTGCCAGCAGAGCTGGAGTGAACACTGAAGCTTTCTTT.

V and J are TRBV19 and TRBJ1-3; D gene uncertain. The germline V gene encodes CDR1 LNHDA and CDR2 SQIVND (reference sequence). The length of the CDR3 is 15 residues. Trimming took off 4 bases at V and 0 bases at J, with 10 bases between the two ends. The CDR3 is CASSTTPSSGNTIYF. CDR3 DNA: TGTGCCAGTAGTACGACCCCAAGCTCTGGAAACACCATATATTTT.

The chain combines TRBV4-3 with TRBJ1-5; D unresolved. Trimming removed 1 base at V and 0 bases at J, with 7 bases between. CDR1 LGHNA and CDR2 YSLEER come from the germline V gene. CDR3 size: 15 residues. The CDR3 spells CASSQGPSSNQPQHF. Written as DNA, the CDR3 is TGCGCCAGCAGCCAAGGTCCTTCTAGCAATCAGCCCCAGCATTTT.

The gene calls are TRBV5-8 and TRBJ1-2; D remains ambiguous. Germline assignment: CDR1 SGHTS and CDR2 YDEGEE. The CDR3 is 14 amino acids. V lost 0 bases to trimming and J lost 4 bases, with 10 bases between them. DNA for the CDR3: TGTGCCAGCAGCTTGGCCGGACTTGTCTATGGCTACACCTTC. It is translated as CASSLAGLVYGYTF. The full variable domain, rest sourced from reference TRBV5-8 and TRBJ1-2, is EAGVTQSPTHLIKTRGQQATLRCSPISGHTSVYWYQQALGLGLQFLLWYDEGEERNRGNFPPRFSGRQFPNYSSELNVNALELEDSALYLCASSLAGLVYGYTFGSGTRLTVV.

The CDR3 DNA reads TGTGCCAGCAGTGGGAGAGGGCTGATCGAGACCCAGTACTTC. Translated, it gives CASSGRGLIETQYF. This chain joins TRBV2 and TRBJ2-5; D might be TRBD2 (5 bases). Trimming left V 4 bases short and J 5 bases short, with 14 bases between. The CDR3 extends over 14 amino acids. Germline CDR1 and CDR2: SNHLY and FYNNEI.

CDR3: CASSQGTGDYEQYF. The CDR3 DNA is TGCGCCAGCAGCCAGGGGACAGGGGACTACGAGCAGTACTTC. The chain is built from TRBV4-3 and TRBJ2-7, with TRBD1 matching over 10 bases. Germline CDR1 reads LGHNA; CDR2 reads YSLEER. This CDR3 is 14 amino acids long. With 3 bases clipped from V and 3 bases from J, the junction kept 2 bases outside the gene matches.

The rearrangement links TRBV7-9 to TRBJ1-2, with 7 bases aligning to TRBD1. The CDR3 extends over 14 amino acids. Per germline, CDR1 SEHNR and CDR2 FQNEAQ (reference sequence). The ends lost 6 bases at V and 8 bases at J; junction bases unmatched: 12. CDR3 bases: TGTGCCAGCAGTTCAACAGGGGCTGGATGGGGCTACACCTTC. Translating it yields CASSSTGAGWGYTF.

The chain recombines TRBV6-1 with TRBJ2-7, with D uncertain. Germline CDR1 and CDR2: MNHNS and SASEGT. The CDR3 has 13 amino acids. V was cut by 1 base and J by 3 bases, with 7 bases left in between. CDR3 loop: CASSEGHDYEQYF. The CDR3 DNA follows: TGTGCCAGCAGTGAAGGACATGACTACGAGCAGTACTTC.

V usage is TRBV4-3 and J usage is TRBJ2-7, with 7 bases fitting TRBD1. The CDR3 runs 17 residues. V shed 1 base, J shed 3 bases, and the junction held 12 bases outside the gene matches. Germline CDR1 reads LGHNA; CDR2 reads YSLEER. CDR3 in amino acids: CASSQVAILGQLYEQYF. The CDR3 bases are TGCGCCAGCAGCCAAGTTGCGATTTTGGGACAGCTCTACGAGCAGTACTTC.

This clone occurred once. The genes are TRBV13 and TRBJ2-7; either TRBD1 or TRBD2 may supply D (5 bases each). Germline V gives CDR1 PRHDT, CDR2 FYEKMQ (reference sequence). Deletions cut 5 bases from V and 4 bases from J, with 18 bases between. The CDR3 has 15 amino acids. This chain's CDR3 is CASSHRDRATYEQYF. The CDR3 nucleotides read TGTGCCAGCAGCCACCGGGACCGAGCTACATACGAGCAGTACTTC.

This chain joins TRBV7-6 and TRBJ1-2, with D uncertain. The CDR3 sequence is 12 residues long. V lost 1 base and J lost 8, with 8 bases in between. Germline V lookup: CDR1 SGHVS, CDR2 FNYEAQ. CDR3 nucleotide sequence: TGTGCCAGCAGCTTAGGGTCCTGGGGCTACACCTTC. Protein product: CASSLGSWGYTF. Supplemented by reference TRBV7-6 and TRBJ1-2, the full variable domain reads GAGVSQSPRYKVTKRGQDVALRCDPISGHVSLYWYRQALGQGPEFLTYFNYEAQQDKSGLPNDRFSAERPEGSISTLTIQRTEQRDSAMYRCASSLGSWGYTFGSGTRLTVV.

The chain has TRBV9 and TRBJ2-7; 7 positions match TRBD2. CDR1 is SGDLS, CDR2 YYNGEE, per germline. The length of the CDR3 is 17 residues. J lost 0 bases, V lost 4 bases, and 13 bases had no gene match. The CDR3 loop reads CASSPSSGGSTSYEQYF. Written as DNA, the CDR3 is TGTGCCAGCAGCCCCAGTTCGGGGGGATCTACCTCCTACGAGCAGTACTTC.

This clone was detected only once. The rearrangement links TRBV15 to TRBJ2-7; TRBD2 matches 8 bases. After removal of 5 bases from V and 3 bases from J, the junction contained 6 bases not matched to a gene. The CDR3 is 14 residues long. Germline CDR1 is LNHNV and CDR2 is YYDKDF (reference sequence). DNA of the CDR3: TGTGCCACCAGCCCCCCGGGAGGGGTCTACGAGCAGTACTTC. Protein sequence: CATSPPGGVYEQYF.

The rearrangement links TRBV4-1 to TRBJ1-2, with D possibly matching TRBD1 (5 bases). Germline CDR1 and CDR2: MGHRA and YSYEKL. The CDR3 spans 15 residues. V was clipped by 2 bases and J by 6 bases, with 16 bases between them. The DNA of the CDR3 is TGCGCCAGCAGCCAACCCGATTTGGGGGGGAATGGCTACACCTTC. Its protein product is CASSQPDLGGNGYTF.

This clone has only a few counts. The V gene is TRBV5-8, the J gene TRBJ1-2, with D hard to call. Trimming removed 0 bases from V and 4 bases from J, with 19 bases in between. Germline values: CDR1 SGHTS, CDR2 YDEGEE. This CDR3 region has 17 residues. This chain's CDR3 is CASSLAFNSKQSYGYTF. DNA of the CDR3: TGTGCCAGCAGCTTGGCTTTCAACAGCAAACAGAGCTATGGCTACACCTTC.

This clone was recorded a few times. The chain combines TRBV4-2 with TRBJ2-3; tentatively, D is TRBD1 (5 bases). Germline-derived CDR1 and CDR2 are LGHNA and YNFKEQ. The V end lost 1 base, the J end lost 4 bases, and 15 bases lay between the germline ends. The CDR3 runs to 16 residues. CDR3 in DNA: TGTGCCAGCAGCCAAGCAGAAGGGGCCGGAGCAGATACGCAGTATTTT. Translation: CASSQAEGAGADTQYF.